This TCR beta chain derives from a study of cytomegalovirus exposure and HLA in healthy donors (dated by TCRdb to the late 2010s). Regarding the research as a whole: In an earlier analysis of 587 of the donors, 250 to 300 Gb of sequence data and 117 million unique TCR beta sequences from about 180 million T cells were reported. High-throughput TCR immunosequencing, statistical association of individual TCRs with disease status, and machine learning were combined to predict cytomegalovirus infection status. An early release covering about 600 HLA-typed donors comprised 300 to 350 gigabases of sequencing data and tens of millions of unique TCR sequences. Both class I and class II loci were covered by HLA typing, at four-digit resolution. Four or five DR-DQ haplotypes were handled as single units for association and clustering, since linkage in the cohort was strong. Typing coverage varied by locus: roughly 629-640 donors for A, B, C, DRB1 and DQB1; approximately 560 for DQA1; about 570 for DPA1; approximately 470 for DPB1. Rather than using new phenotypic data, the later analysis identified candidate immune exposures from TCR beta sequences and from how often those sequences occurred across donors. Alongside the repertoire data, information on donor age, sex, ethnicity and CMV serostatus was compiled. Among roughly 400 genotyped donors of the cohort, an average of roughly 230,000 unique TCR beta nucleotide sequences was sequenced per donor, of which about 19% were non-productive. The study used immunosequencing to profile the T cell repertoires of several hundred subjects and linked those repertoires to cytomegalovirus serostatus. The aim of the study was to test whether cataloging public T cell receptors could identify signatures of past pathogen exposure. A later genetic analysis took genome-wide SNP genotypes for about three fifths of the roughly 700 donors and used that subset as a discovery cohort. The genetic ancestry cluster associated with self-reported Caucasian donors included about 81% of the approximately 430 genotyped donors. An earlier analysis of 500 to 750 of the donors applied high-throughput TCR beta sequencing to assess whether each TCR beta V gene segment acted as functional or pseudogenic. A later analysis re-examined previously published TCR beta repertoires from over 500 donors and added high-resolution HLA genotyping to investigate patterns of TCR occurrence. All discovery cohort repertoires had been generated using a single sequencing platform. Besides the first cohort of roughly 700 subjects, a separate validation cohort made up of over 95 different subjects was used.

Receptor amplification or capture employed the immunoSEQ multiplex PCR assay. For the multiplex PCR, a mixture combining 60 forward primers for TCR Vbeta segments and 13 reverse primers for TCR Jbeta segments was used. The CDR3 region of rearranged TCR beta genes was amplified from genomic DNA by a multiplex PCR assay. On the Illumina HiSeq System, the amplified TCR beta libraries were sequenced as 87-base-pair reads. The paper's processing steps were these. In a later analysis, about 80 million unique TCR beta chains were counted across the approximately 620 repertoires, and around 11 million of these chains were shared by at least two donors. Raw reads were error-corrected and collapsed into unique sequences by a nearest-neighbor algorithm in which closely related sequences were merged to remove PCR and sequencing errors. To assign V, D and J gene segments, CDR3 sequences were aligned to IMGT reference sequences. For a sequence to be retained, at least a six-nucleotide match to both a V gene segment and a J gene segment was required. Rearrangements were classified as productive when the CDR3 lacked stop codons and remained in frame with V and J, and all other rearrangements were classified as non-productive. CDR3 was defined according to IMGT convention as the region running from the second conserved V-encoded cysteine to the conserved J-encoded phenylalanine. The earlier analysis of about 610 of the donors excluded any sequence lacking an unambiguous match to a single V gene segment. In an earlier analysis of approximately 610 of the donors, V segments were called functional above 56.7% productive rearrangements and were called segregating when the between-donor standard deviation exceeded 5%. A statistical classification framework was built for diagnosing cytomegalovirus status from the catalog of TCR beta chain sequences. A later analysis assigned V and J genes by comparing TCR nucleotide sequences with IMGT/GENE-DB human TR gene sequences. A later analysis assigned CDR3 sequences and most-parsimonious VDJ recombination scenarios with the TCRdist pipeline. In a later analysis, each TCR beta chain was defined by its CDR3 amino acid sequence together with its V-gene family, and reads without a unique V-gene family were excluded. To address suspected cross-contamination and a sequencing artifact, a later analysis removed around 600 highly shared, low-generation-probability nucleotide sequences. A later analysis calculated a clonal expansion index for each public chain from normalized within-repertoire ranks of inferred template counts. In a later analysis, generation probabilities were computed using a VDJ recombination model fitted to out-of-frame rearrangements, and the results were checked against IGoR. In a later analysis, TCR-TCR, TCR-HLA and TCR-CMV co-occurrence was scored with hypergeometric tests, and a repertoire-size bias correction was applied to TCR pairs. A later analysis estimated false discovery rates by permuting HLA or CMV assignments 20 times. In a later analysis, co-occurring TCRs were grouped using DBSCAN, with TCRdist sequence similarity added in when clustering inside HLA-allele-positive subsets. Repertoires with fewer than 30,000 or more than 120,000 public chains, plus five repertoires with anomalous nucleotide sharing, were excluded from co-occurrence clustering. TCRdb stores this immuneACCESS table with in-frame sequences only. Part of the clones is absent; in the studies checked, under half of the shortfall reflects unresolved V genes, and no reason is known for the rest. The DNA gave D and trimming, while V, J and clone size come from that table. The sample table includes under 200,000 clones. Together, the top ten hold about 6.8% of the sample.

Concerning this clone: The target of this receptor is not known.

The cohort comprised hundreds of healthy bone marrow donors. At the time of sampling, every cohort member was nominally healthy, though immune exposures that went unrecorded were likely present. The donor tested CMV seronegative, placing the donor among the 350 or so seronegative members of the cohort. A peripheral blood sample was provided by each donor, and peripheral blood mononuclear cells were used for TCR beta sequencing. The Qiagen DNeasy Blood Extraction Kit was used to extract genomic DNA from the blood cell samples. The junction shows trimming of 6 bases on V and 5 bases on J, plus 17 bases between the germline ends. In the germline V gene, CDR1 corresponds to MDHEN and CDR2 to SYDVKM. The CDR3 runs 15 residues from the cysteine to the phenylalanine. CDR3 DNA only is kept here, 45 bases in frame from base 1. Summary of the overall study and its limitations: Correlated functional status among segregating V segments might be attributable to linkage disequilibrium, but an unknown experimental factor could not be ruled out. The classifier was reported to diagnose cytomegalovirus status with high specificity and sensitivity in both the original cohort and the validation cohort. According to a later genetic analysis, donors in an Asian-associated ancestry cluster had fewer N-insertions in productive TCRs than the approximately 610-donor mean. A few of the identified cytomegalovirus-associated TCR beta chains were confirmed in vitro to be specific for cytomegalovirus antigens. A cluster of highly shared sequence variants was judged likely to be a technical artifact of the sequencing pipeline. In a later analysis, several top co-occurrence clusters were reported to appear linked to parvovirus B19, influenza, CMV and Epstein-Barr virus. Most TCR sequences were seen in very few donors, while some public TCRs were found in many individuals. A later analysis found that most CMV-associated TCR beta chains appeared HLA-restricted, with HLA associations seemingly driven largely by CMV exposure. In a later analysis, HLA-associated TCR beta chains were found to be more clonally expanded and to have lower generation probabilities than equally common non-associated chains. Immune exposure information for the cohort was limited to CMV serostatus. Broadly in line with IMGT annotations, most TCR beta V segments showed up in productive rearrangements about 90% or about 30% of the time in an earlier analysis of some 590 of the donors. Presence/absence analyses assumed roughly uniform sequencing depth across donors, an assumption that may not hold. A later analysis found that TCR association rates varied across HLA loci, with DRB1 alleles showing the most associated TCRs and HLA-C alleles the fewest. This cohort had only TCR beta chains sequenced, and the lack of alpha or paired-chain data limited which features could be detected. The study gave a list of about 150 TCR beta chains associated with cytomegalovirus. The authors suggested that the approach could potentially be extended to other disease states and immunological phenotypes. Specific HLA alleles were associated with 15,000 to 20,000 TCR beta sequences at a false discovery rate of 0.05 in a later analysis. The 87-base-pair reads could not distinguish some IMGT-functional V segments, including TRBV6-2 and TRBV6-3, so those segments were excluded. A further reported finding was that TCR beta sequences accurately predicted the HLA-A and HLA-B alleles for most subjects in the first cohort. Some 16 rarely observed V segments, including chromosome 9 orphons, were excluded from the earlier analysis of about 600 of the donors because counts were too low. In a later genetic analysis, a missense DCLRE1C variant was associated with V-gene and J-gene trimming of TCR beta chains, and the association was replicated in an independent cohort. Because HLA typing was missing for some donors at each locus, association tests included only the typed subset. Assigning TCR associations to individual alleles was difficult when HLA alleles, especially DR and DQ, strongly co-occurred.

The chain uses TRBV28 and TRBJ1-5, with a tentative D gene TRBD1 over 5 matching bases. Input material: PBMCs. The TCR was taken from a man younger than 45 in good health and CMV-seronegative. The nucleotide sequence is given as TGTGCCAGCAGCCACGGACAAGGGATTGATCAGCCCCAGCATTTT. Its protein reads: CASSHGQGIDQPQHF. With all but the CDR3 taken from the reference TRBV28 and TRBJ1-5 genes, the full variable domain is: DVKVTQSSRYLVKRTGEKVFLECVQDMDHENMFWYRQDPGLGLRLIYFSYDVKMKEKGDIPEGYSVSREKKERFSLILESASTNQTSMYLCASSHGQGIDQPQHFGDGTRLSIL.